These 30 T cell receptor beta chains share one sample of origin, sequenced in a study of beta chain features in type 1 diabetes. Reverse transcription of all isolated RNA meant that expressed TCRB transcripts were sequenced. Clones were read by immunoSEQ multiplex PCR, and TCRdb kept only the in-frame ones, dropping some. Of fewer than 650,000 clones in the sample, less than 20% were seen once. The sample comprised naive CD4+ T cells from blood. Every receptor here comes from a man younger than 30 in good health.

This clone occurred once. The gene calls are TRBV11-2 and TRBJ2-7; D is perhaps TRBD1 (6 bases). Germline values: CDR1 SGHAT, CDR2 FQNNGV. CDR3 length: 14 amino acids. V was cut by 5 bases and J by 3 bases, with 14 bases left in between. CDR3 in DNA: TGTGCCAGCAGCCCCGACAGGATCTACTACGAGCAGTACTTC. Its translation is CASSPDRIYYEQYF.

The chain employs TRBV18 and TRBJ2-7; D is ambiguous. V was shortened by 8 bases and J by 2 bases, with 10 bases between the two germline ends. The CDR3 runs 12 residues. Germline V gene data show CDR1 as KGHSH and CDR2 as LQKENI. The CDR3, as DNA: TGTGCCAGCAGGACGGAGACCTACGAGCAGTACTTC. Amino acid sequence: CASRTETYEQYF.

The J gene is TRBJ1-1, the V gene TRBV27; the match to TRBD1 covers 9 bases. Trimming removed 4 bases from V and 0 bases from J; junction bases left unmatched: 6. Per germline, CDR1 MNHEY and CDR2 SMNVEV (reference sequence). The CDR3 contains 16 residues. The CDR3 sequence is CASSSPTGGLNTEAFF. Written as DNA, the CDR3 is TGTGCCAGCAGTTCTCCTACAGGGGGCTTGAACACTGAAGCTTTCTTT.

The V call is TRBV29-1, the J call TRBJ2-1; 13 positions match TRBD2. Germline V gene data show CDR1 as SQVTM and CDR2 as ANQGSEA. The CDR3 extends over 13 amino acids. Trimming removed 6 bases from V and 7 bases from J; junction bases left unmatched: 3. This CDR3 is CSVSGLAGNEQFF. The DNA of the CDR3 is TGCAGCGTCTCGGGACTAGCGGGGAATGAGCAGTTCTTC.

The rearrangement links TRBV6-5 to TRBJ1-1; D unresolved. V lost 8 bases to trimming and J lost 0 bases, with 10 bases between them. Germline CDR1 and CDR2: MNHEY and SVGAGI. The CDR3 extends over 13 amino acids. The CDR3 here is CASLNFMNTEAFF. The CDR3 DNA is TGTGCCAGCCTGAACTTCATGAACACTGAAGCTTTCTTT.

For this clone: One end of the junction does not line up with germline, which may come from a read error. The J gene is TRBJ2-2, the V gene TRBV7-7; unclear D gene. CDR1 and CDR2 from the germline V gene are SSHAT and FNYEAQ (reference sequence). The CDR3 is 14 amino acids. The CDR3 DNA is TGTGCTAGCAGCTACACATCGAACGGCGGGGAGCTGTTTTTT. It codes for CASSYTSNGGELFF.

This chain uses TRBV2 with TRBJ2-7; TRBD1 matches 10 bases. V shed 6 bases and J 5 bases; nucleotides not matched to a gene: 16. Per the germline V gene, CDR1 is SNHLY and CDR2 is FYNNEI. There are 17 residues in the CDR3. The CDR3, as DNA: TGTGCCAGCAGGTACCCGGACAGGGGGATCTCTCTCAACGAGCAGTACTTC. Translation gives CASRYPDRGISLNEQYF.

The chain is built from TRBV20-1 and TRBJ2-5; D remains unclear. This CDR3 has 10 amino acids. CDR1 is DFQATT, CDR2 SNEGSKA, per germline (reference sequence). The CDR3 coding sequence is TGCAAAGGAACATCAGAGACCCAGTACTTC. Its protein product is CKGTSETQYF.

This clone was detected a few times. This chain uses TRBV7-3 with TRBJ2-1; no definite D call. The CDR3 runs 13 residues. Germline CDR1 SGHTA, CDR2 FQGTGA. V shed 7 bases and J shed 5 bases, with 12 bases lying between them. This CDR3 is CASTKDPNNEQFF. DNA of the CDR3: TGTGCCAGCACCAAAGACCCAAACAATGAGCAGTTCTTC.

The rearrangement joins TRBV6-1 to TRBJ1-6, with D possibly matching TRBD1 (5 bases). Trimming cost V 1 base and J 11 bases, with 9 bases left between them. Germline CDR1 reads MNHNS; CDR2 reads SASEGT. The CDR3 contains 13 residues. This chain's CDR3 is CASSEGREPPLHF. The CDR3 nucleotides read TGTGCCAGCAGTGAAGGCAGGGAACCACCCCTCCACTTT.

The V and J genes are TRBV9 and TRBJ2-5, with 14 bases that match TRBD2. Germline V gene lookup returns CDR1 SGDLS and CDR2 YYNGEE. V dropped 0 bases and J dropped 5; count of bases not matched to a gene: 6. The CDR3 runs 17 residues. The CDR3, as DNA: TGTGCCAGCAGCGTAGGAGGTGGGACTAGCGGGGGTGAGACCCAGTACTTC. It translates to CASSVGGGTSGGETQYF.

Details on this clone: Other DNA sequences from this sample encode an identical CDR3 as well. CDR3 in DNA: TGTGCCAGCAGCGTAGAAGGGGGTACAGATACGCAGTATTTT. Its translation: CASSVEGGTDTQYF. V usage is TRBV9 and J usage is TRBJ2-3, with D perhaps matching TRBD1 (6 bases). Deletions cut 0 bases from V and 3 bases from J, with 8 bases between. This CDR3 contains 14 residues. Germline loops: CDR1 SGDLS, CDR2 YYNGEE.

This clone was observed a handful of times. The chain recombines TRBV7-8 with TRBJ2-7; a possible D gene is TRBD1 (6 bases). Per germline, CDR1 SGHVS and CDR2 FQNEAQ. V was clipped by 2 bases and J by 5 bases, with 13 bases between them. The CDR3 totals 14 residues. The CDR3 DNA follows: TGTGCCAGCAGCTTAAAAGCTCAGGGGCACGAGCAGTACTTC. As protein: CASSLKAQGHEQYF.

The chain has TRBV7-2 and TRBJ1-2, with D possibly being TRBD1 (5 bases). Germline values: CDR1 SGHTA, CDR2 FQGNSA. The CDR3 spans 15 residues. Trimming took off 1 base at V and 1 base at J, with 10 bases between the two ends. The CDR3 DNA sequence: TGTGCCAGCAGCTTAGGGTTACAGGTTAACTATGGCTACACCTTC. Translated, it gives CASSLGLQVNYGYTF.

This clone was detected many times. The chain recombines TRBV19 with TRBJ1-2, with D uncertain. The V gene's germline CDR1 is LNHDA and CDR2 SQIVND (reference sequence). The CDR3 sequence is 13 residues long. V was clipped by 7 bases and J by 5 bases, with 14 bases between them. The CDR3 bases are TGTGCCAGTACCAAGGAACAGCGTTATGGCTACACCTTC. Translating gives CASTKEQRYGYTF.

The V call is TRBV11-2, the J call TRBJ2-7; 8 nucleotides agree with TRBD1. The CDR3 totals 15 residues. Looked up from germline, CDR1 is SGHAT and CDR2 is FQNNGV. V shed 6 bases, J shed 2 bases, and the junction held 9 bases outside the gene matches. The CDR3 nucleotides read TGTGCCAGCAGAAAAATACGGGACAGGACCTACGAGCAGTACTTC. It codes for CASRKIRDRTYEQYF.

The chain uses TRBV28 and TRBJ2-6; possibly TRBD1 for D (6 bases). V was clipped by 5 bases and J by 2 bases, with 10 bases between them. The germline CDR1 and CDR2 sequences are MDHEN and SYDVKM. The CDR3 totals 15 residues. The CDR3: CASSHQGTGANVLTF. The DNA of the CDR3 is TGTGCCAGCAGTCATCAGGGGACTGGGGCCAACGTCCTGACTTTC.

This clone was seen a single time. The chain recombines TRBV7-2 with TRBJ1-2, with a weak D call TRBD1 (5 bases). CDR3 size: 14 residues. Between the trimmed V and J ends, which lost 4 bases and 1 base, there was a span of 10 bases. Germline V lookup: CDR1 SGHTA, CDR2 FQGNSA. The CDR3 spells CASSSGQGNYGYTF. As DNA, the CDR3 is TGTGCCAGCAGCTCCGGGCAGGGTAACTATGGCTACACCTTC.

J is TRBJ1-2 and V is TRBV18; D remains unclear. This CDR3 comprises 14 residues. From germline, CDR1 is KGHSH and CDR2 LQKENI. V was cut by 4 bases and J by 2 bases, with 11 bases left in between. CDR3 sequence: CASSLLTVNYGYTF. The DNA for the CDR3 is TGTGCCAGCTCACTTCTCACGGTAAACTATGGCTACACCTTC.

This clone was picked up a small number of times. The chain has TRBV6-1 and TRBJ2-3, with D maybe TRBD1 (6 bases). V was cut by 4 bases and J by 4 bases, with 15 bases left in between. The CDR3 totals 15 residues. Looked up from germline, CDR1 is MNHNS and CDR2 is SASEGT. The chain's CDR3 is CASSVRGGHSDTQYF. The CDR3 DNA reads as TGTGCCAGCAGTGTCAGGGGCGGTCACTCAGATACGCAGTATTTT.

This clone has more than one count but fewer than ten. The V gene is TRBV7-2, the J gene TRBJ2-1, with TRBD1 matching 10 bases. J gave up 10 bases and V 5 bases, and 14 bases lay outside the gene matches. The V gene's germline CDR1 is SGHTA and CDR2 FQGNSA. The CDR3 loop spans 16 amino acids. CDR3: CASSRTGQGRLGEQFF. The CDR3 nucleotides are TGTGCCAGCAGCCGCACGGGACAGGGGCGCTTGGGCGAGCAGTTCTTC.

A few counts support this clone. The rearrangement uses TRBV6-5 and TRBJ1-3; tentative D call: TRBD1 (5 bases). Per the germline V gene, CDR1 is MNHEY and CDR2 is SVGAGI. Trimming took 6 bases from V and 1 from J, leaving 10 bases between them. The CDR3 is 14 amino acids. CDR3 DNA: TGTGCCAGCAGGCCCGGGGGTTCTGGAAACACCATATATTTT. It is translated as CASRPGGSGNTIYF.

This clone appeared many times. The chain has TRBV14 and TRBJ1-1; D call uncertain. Trimming pared 8 bases from V and 11 bases from J, leaving 6 bases between. There are 8 residues in the CDR3. Germline CDR1 is SGHDN and CDR2 is FVKESK. This CDR3 reads CASLKAFF. DNA for the CDR3: TGTGCCAGCCTAAAGGCTTTCTTT.

On this clone: This same CDR3 is encoded by further DNA sequences in the sample. The chain is built from TRBV30 and TRBJ2-2; D might be TRBD1 or TRBD2, each matching 5 bases. The germline V gene has CDR1 GTSNPN and CDR2 SVGIG (reference sequence). Between the trimmed V and J ends, which lost 0 bases and 6 bases, there was a span of 8 bases. This CDR3 contains 13 residues. This CDR3 is CAWSVRGPGELFF. CDR3 DNA: TGTGCCTGGAGTGTGAGGGGACCCGGGGAGCTGTTTTTT.

This clone showed up just a few times. V usage is TRBV4-3 and J usage is TRBJ1-5, with TRBD1 as a possible D gene (6 bases). The ends were cut back, 1 base at V and 6 bases at J, with 16 bases in the middle. The length of the CDR3 is 16 residues. Germline values: CDR1 LGHNA, CDR2 YSLEER. CDR3 bases: TGCGCCAGCAGCCAAGCCCTGACAGGACGGAGTCAGCCCCAGCATTTT. This translates into CASSQALTGRSQPQHF.

This clone was found a few times. The chain links TRBV29-1 to TRBJ1-2; maybe TRBD1 (5 bases). V was shortened by 4 bases and J by 6 bases, with 21 bases between the two germline ends. Germline V gene sequence: CDR1 SQVTM, CDR2 ANQGSEA. The length of the CDR3 is 15 residues. CDR3 in amino acids: CSVGRRLGPENGYTF. The CDR3 DNA reads as TGCAGCGTTGGGAGAAGGTTGGGACCTGAGAATGGCTACACCTTC. The full variable domain, in which reference TRBV29-1 and TRBJ1-2 provide the parts outside the CDR3, is SAVISQKPSRDICQRGTSLTIQCQVDSQVTMMFWYRQQPGQSLTLIATANQGSEATYESGFVIDKFPISRPNLTFSTLTVSNMSPEDSSIYLCSVGRRLGPENGYTFGSGTRLTVV.

The chain is built from TRBV28 and TRBJ1-3; no firm D call. The CDR3 consists of 15 residues. The V end was cut by 6 bases, the J end by 7 bases, with 19 bases between. Germline-derived CDR1 and CDR2 are MDHEN and SYDVKM. The CDR3 is CASRETRPRTNTIYF. The CDR3 DNA is TGTGCCAGCAGGGAGACAAGGCCAAGAACGAACACCATATATTTT.

This clone was seen more than once but under ten times. This chain connects TRBV19 to TRBJ1-1; tentatively, D is TRBD1 (5 bases). Germline V gene data show CDR1 as LNHDA and CDR2 as SQIVND (reference sequence). The CDR3 extends over 13 amino acids. Trimming cost V 7 bases and J 1 base, with 10 bases left between them. CDR3 nucleotides: TGTGCCAGTAATTATGGGGGGAACACTGAAGCTTTCTTT. Translation gives CASNYGGNTEAFF.

The J gene is TRBJ2-1, the V gene TRBV2; unclear D gene. The V gene's germline CDR1 is SNHLY and CDR2 FYNNEI. This CDR3 is built from 15 residues. The ends were cut back, 11 bases at V and 7 bases at J, with 24 bases in the middle. CDR3 DNA: TGTGCCGCCAGCATTACGGCAAGGGCCCGAAATGAGCAGTTCTTC. Translating it yields CAASITARARNEQFF. The complete variable domain, with remaining parts taken from reference TRBV2 and TRBJ2-1, reads EPEVTQTPSHQVTQMGQEVILRCVPISNHLYFYWYRQILGQKVEFLVSFYNNEISEKSEIFDDQFSVERPDGSNFTLKIRSTKLEDSAMYFCAASITARARNEQFFGPGTRLTVL.

The chain uses TRBV28 and TRBJ2-7; 13 nucleotides match TRBD2. This CDR3 region has 17 residues. Germline V gene sequence: CDR1 MDHEN, CDR2 SYDVKM. The V segment lost 6 bases and the J segment 0 bases; nucleotides outside the gene matches: 8. CDR3: CASRIGTSGVLSYEQYF. Written as DNA, the CDR3 is TGTGCCAGCAGGATCGGGACTAGCGGGGTGCTCTCCTACGAGCAGTACTTC.